The rows below give T cell receptor beta chains drawn from one sample of a study of blood T cells in healthy people across ages. One entry per CDR3 protein, called by TCRdb with MiXCR from the 5' RACE reads. There are 1.5 million to 2 million distinct CDR3 sequences in the sample; around 36% occur only once, and over 9% lies in the top ten. Sequenced material: blood. The receptor set was obtained from a woman in her twenties or thirties in good health. Each CDR3 is given with its conserved first and last residue. Each record gives: CDR3 protein, CDR3 DNA, D gene, clone size, V gene, J gene. D genes are given only for firm matches. Clone size is not always given. Where it is, it says once, few, many or a class for expanded clones.

CASSGRHIATNEKLFF	TGTGCCAGCAGTGGACGCCACATTGCAACTAATGAAAAACTGTTTTTT	NA	NA	TRBV6-1	TRBJ1-4
CASSYSTGGAEQYF	TGTGCCAGCAGTTACTCGACGGGAGGGGCCGAGCAGTACTTC	TRBD2	few	TRBV6-5	TRBJ2-7
CASSPGLAGEYEQYF	TGCGCCAGCAGCCCAGGACTAGCGGGAGAATACGAGCAGTACTTC	TRBD2	many	TRBV5-1	TRBJ2-7
CASSSGQGAGYGYTF	TGTGCCAGCAGTTCCGGACAGGGGGCTGGGTATGGCTACACCTTC	TRBD1	many	TRBV27	TRBJ1-2
CASSLGRPYNGQFF	TGTGCCAGCAGTTTGGGGCGGCCCTACAATGGGCAGTTCTTC	NA	NA	TRBV27	TRBJ2-1
CASSRAGYEQYF	TGTGCCAGCAGCCGGGCGGGCTACGAGCAGTACTTC	NA	NA	TRBV6-5	TRBJ2-7
CASSSARDTSYEQYF	TGTGCCAGCAGTTCTGCCCGGGACACCTCCTACGAGCAGTACTTC	NA	NA	TRBV12-3/TRBV12-4	TRBJ2-7
CASSEGPGLTYEQYF	TGTGCCAGCAGCGAAGGTCCGGGTCTCACCTACGAGCAGTACTTC	NA	NA	TRBV7-9	TRBJ2-7
CASGVTQYF	TGTGCCAGCGGCGTGACCCAGTACTTC	NA	once	TRBV6-2/TRBV6-3	TRBJ2-5
CASSRGAGDTQYF	TGTGCCAGCAGCCGGGGGGCGGGAGATACGCAGTATTTT	NA	NA	TRBV7-8	TRBJ2-3